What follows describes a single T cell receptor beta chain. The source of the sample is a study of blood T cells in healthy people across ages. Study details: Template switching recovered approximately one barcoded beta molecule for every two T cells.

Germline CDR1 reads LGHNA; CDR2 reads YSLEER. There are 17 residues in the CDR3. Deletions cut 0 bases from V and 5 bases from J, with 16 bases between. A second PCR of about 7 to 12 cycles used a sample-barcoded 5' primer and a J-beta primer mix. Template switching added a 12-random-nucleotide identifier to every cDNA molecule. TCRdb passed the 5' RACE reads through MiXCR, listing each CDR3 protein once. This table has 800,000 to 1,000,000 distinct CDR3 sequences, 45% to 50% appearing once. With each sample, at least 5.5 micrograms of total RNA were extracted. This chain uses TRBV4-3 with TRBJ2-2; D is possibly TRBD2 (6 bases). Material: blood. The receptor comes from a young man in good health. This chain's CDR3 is CASSQDGAGRSTGELFF. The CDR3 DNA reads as TGCGCCAGCAGCCAAGATGGGGCAGGGAGGTCGACCGGGGAGCTGTTTTTT.